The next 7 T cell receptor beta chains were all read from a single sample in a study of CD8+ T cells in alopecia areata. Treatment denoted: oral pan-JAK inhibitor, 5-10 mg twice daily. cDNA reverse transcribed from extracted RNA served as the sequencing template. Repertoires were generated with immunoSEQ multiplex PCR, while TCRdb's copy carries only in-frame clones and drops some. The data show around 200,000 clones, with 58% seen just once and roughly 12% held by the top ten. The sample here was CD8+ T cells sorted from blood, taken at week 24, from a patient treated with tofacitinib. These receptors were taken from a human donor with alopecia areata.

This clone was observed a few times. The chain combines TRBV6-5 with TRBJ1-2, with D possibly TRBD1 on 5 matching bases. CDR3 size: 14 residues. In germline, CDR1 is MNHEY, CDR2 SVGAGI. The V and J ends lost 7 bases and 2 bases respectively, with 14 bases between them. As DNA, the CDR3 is TGTGCCAGCAATACCGGGACGGGGAACTATGGCTACACCTTC. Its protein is CASNTGTGNYGYTF.

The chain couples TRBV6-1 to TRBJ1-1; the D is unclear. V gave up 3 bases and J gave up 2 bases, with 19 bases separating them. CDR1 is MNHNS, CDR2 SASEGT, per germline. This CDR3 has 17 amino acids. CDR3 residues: CASSDPVHHVLNTEAFF. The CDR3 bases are TGTGCCAGCAGTGACCCCGTACACCACGTTCTAAACACTGAAGCTTTCTTT.

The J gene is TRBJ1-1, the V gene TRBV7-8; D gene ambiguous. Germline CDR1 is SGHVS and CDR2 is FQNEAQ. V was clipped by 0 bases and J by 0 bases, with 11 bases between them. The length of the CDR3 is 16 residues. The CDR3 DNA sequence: TGTGCCAGCAGCTTAGCTGATCGGGTCCTGAACACTGAAGCTTTCTTT. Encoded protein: CASSLADRVLNTEAFF.

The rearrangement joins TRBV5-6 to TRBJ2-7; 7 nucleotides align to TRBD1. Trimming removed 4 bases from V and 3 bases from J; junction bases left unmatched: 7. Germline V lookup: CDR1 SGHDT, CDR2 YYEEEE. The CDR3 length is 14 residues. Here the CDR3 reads CASSEGQSLYEQYF. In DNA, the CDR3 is TGTGCCAGCAGCGAGGGACAGAGCCTCTACGAGCAGTACTTC.

This CDR3 is CASSSLARYQETQYF. The CDR3 nucleotides read TGCGCCAGCAGCTCACTAGCGAGGTACCAAGAGACCCAGTACTTC. The rearrangement uses TRBV5-1 and TRBJ2-5; 7 bases line up with TRBD2. The trim removed 3 bases at V and 0 bases at J, leaving 5 bases unmatched. CDR1 and CDR2 (germline): SGHRS, YFSETQ. The CDR3 length is 15 residues.

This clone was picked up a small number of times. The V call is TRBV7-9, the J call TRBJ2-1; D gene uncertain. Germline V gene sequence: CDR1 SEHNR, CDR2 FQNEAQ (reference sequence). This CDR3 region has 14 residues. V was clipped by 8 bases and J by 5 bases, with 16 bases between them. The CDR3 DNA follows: TGTGCCAGCGGATTCGATCGGTCTGACAATGAGCAGTTCTTC. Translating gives CASGFDRSDNEQFF.

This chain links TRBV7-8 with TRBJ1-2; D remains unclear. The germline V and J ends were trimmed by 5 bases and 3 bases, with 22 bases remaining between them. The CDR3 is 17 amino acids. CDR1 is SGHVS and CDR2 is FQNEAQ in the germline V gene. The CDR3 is CASSDSYSGIKDYGYTF. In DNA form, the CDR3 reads TGTGCCAGCAGCGACTCATACTCCGGGATAAAGGACTATGGCTACACCTTC.